This TCR beta chain was retrieved from a study of metastatic and nonmetastatic thyroid tumors. As for the study in general: It was across blood and tumor or nodule tissue from malignant and benign thyroid patients that repertoires were compared. Findings and limits, study-wide: The study reportedly found significantly higher TCR beta diversity in malignant thyroid tumors than benign nodules, in blood and tumor.

Not a single patient had been given any form of treatment at any point before undergoing thyroid surgery. Per the germline V gene, CDR1 is SGHRS and CDR2 is YFSETQ. CDR3 length: 15 amino acids. V gave up 5 bases and J gave up 3 bases; unmatched junction bases: 5. This clone was detected many times. Its antigen is currently unknown. In the original processing: Clinicopathological groups differed in CDR3, with these differences serving to build a distant-metastasis classifier for papillary thyroid cancer. MiXCR was used by TCRdb to re-call the PCR reads. None of the V and J calls come from the authors' own analysis; TCRdb made them. The sample holds 40,000 or so clones, roughly 25% seen once.

The chain is built from TRBV5-1 and TRBJ2-1; 10 positions match TRBD2. Sample: blood. The receptor comes from a female donor with papillary thyroid cancer or a benign thyroid nodule (not recorded which). Some clones in this sample may be carry-over from other donors' samples. The CDR3 loop is CASSQLAGIYNEQFF. CDR3 coding DNA: TGCGCCAGCAGTCAACTAGCGGGGATCTACAATGAGCAGTTCTTC.